This is a list of T cell receptor beta chains from one sample in a study of metastatic and nonmetastatic thyroid tumors. TCRdb re-processed the PCR reads through MiXCR. The sample gives approximately 40,000 clones, 20% to 25% of which show up once; 15% to 17% is in the top ten. Sequences were obtained from blood. The receptors stem from a female donor with papillary thyroid cancer or a benign thyroid nodule (not recorded which). Some clones in this sample may be carry-over from other donors' samples. CDR3s include the opening cysteine and the closing phenylalanine or tryptophan. A D gene is named only where the DNA matches it firmly. The size entry is marked missing in some rows and otherwise reads once, few, many or a size class.

v_call,clone_size,j_call,d_call,cdr3_aa,cdr3_nt
TRBV7-9,many,TRBJ1-1,TRBD1,CASSLARGQGTEAFF,TGTGCCAGCAGCTTAGCCAGGGGGCAGGGCACTGAAGCTTTCTTT
TRBV19,many,TRBJ2-1,TRBD2,CASSMSLWTSLDPYNEQFF,TGTGCCAGTAGTATGTCCCTGTGGACTAGTCTAGACCCCTACAATGAGCAGTTCTTC
TRBV5-1,many,TRBJ2-2,NA,CASSILAGELFF,TGCGCCAGCAGCATCCTAGCCGGGGAGCTGTTTTTT
TRBV7-2,many,TRBJ1-4,NA,CASSDTGTRNEKLFF,TGTGCCAGCAGCGACACCGGGACAAGGAATGAAAAACTGTTTTTT
TRBV30,NA,TRBJ2-7,TRBD2,CALSWTSAYYEQYF,TGTGCCTTGAGTTGGACTAGCGCGTACTACGAGCAGTACTTC
TRBV28,NA,TRBJ1-2,TRBD1,CASNDRGRGYTF,TGTGCCAGCAACGACAGGGGTAGAGGCTACACCTTC
TRBV11-2,NA,TRBJ2-1,TRBD2,CASSFGSGRRYNEQFF,TGTGCCAGCAGCTTTGGTAGCGGGAGACGGTACAATGAGCAGTTCTTC
TRBV12-3/TRBV12-4,many,TRBJ2-7,NA,CASSLDPSTVEQYF,TGTGCCAGCAGTTTAGATCCTTCAACAGTCGAGCAGTACTTC
TRBV20-1,NA,TRBJ2-3,TRBD1,CSASLGTGGSDTQYF,TGCAGTGCTAGTCTCGGGACAGGGGGATCAGATACGCAGTATTTT
TRBV9,many,TRBJ2-2,NA,CASSVVTADGELFF,TGTGCCAGCAGCGTAGTCACAGCTGACGGGGAGCTGTTTTTT
TRBV6-5,few,TRBJ2-7,TRBD1,CASSSTATGPTSYEQYF,TGTGCCAGCAGTTCAACCGCGACAGGGCCCACCTCCTACGAGCAGTACTTC
TRBV7-9,many,TRBJ1-1,NA,CASSPGYTEAFF,TGTGCCAGCAGCCCAGGGTACACTGAAGCTTTCTTT
TRBV19,many,TRBJ1-5,NA,CASSIQGHQPQHF,TGTGCCAGTAGTATCCAGGGGCATCAGCCCCAGCATTTT
TRBV5-1,many,TRBJ2-5,NA,CASSLDGSLEETQYF,TGCGCCAGCAGCTTGGACGGGAGTTTAGAAGAGACCCAGTACTTC
TRBV6-1,NA,TRBJ1-5,NA,CASRLGLDSNQPQHF,TGTGCCAGCAGGTTGGGGCTGGATAGCAATCAGCCCCAGCATTTT